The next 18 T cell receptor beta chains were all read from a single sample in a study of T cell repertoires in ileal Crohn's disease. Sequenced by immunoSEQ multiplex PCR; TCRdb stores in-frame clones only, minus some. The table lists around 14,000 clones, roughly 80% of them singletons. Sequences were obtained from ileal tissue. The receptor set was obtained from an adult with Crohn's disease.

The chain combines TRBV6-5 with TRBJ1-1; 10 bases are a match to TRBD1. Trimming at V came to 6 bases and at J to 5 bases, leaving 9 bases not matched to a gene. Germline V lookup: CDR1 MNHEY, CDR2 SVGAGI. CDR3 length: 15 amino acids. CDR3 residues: CASSFRTGGGTEAFF. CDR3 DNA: TGTGCCAGCAGCTTCCGGACAGGGGGAGGAACTGAAGCTTTCTTT.

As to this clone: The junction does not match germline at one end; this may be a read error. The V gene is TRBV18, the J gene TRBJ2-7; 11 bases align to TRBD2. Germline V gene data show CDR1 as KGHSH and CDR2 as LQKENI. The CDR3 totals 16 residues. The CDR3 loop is CASPPPGLAASYEQYF. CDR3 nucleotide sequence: TGTGCCAGCCCACCACCGGGACTAGCGGCCTCCTACGAGCAGTACTTC.

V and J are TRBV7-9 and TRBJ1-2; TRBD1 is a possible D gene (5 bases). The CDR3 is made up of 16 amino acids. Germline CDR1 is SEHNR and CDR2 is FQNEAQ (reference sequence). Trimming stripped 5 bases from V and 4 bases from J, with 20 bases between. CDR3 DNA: TGTGCCAGCAGCATTGGGGCGGGACGGAACCTCTATGGCTACACCTTC. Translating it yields CASSIGAGRNLYGYTF.

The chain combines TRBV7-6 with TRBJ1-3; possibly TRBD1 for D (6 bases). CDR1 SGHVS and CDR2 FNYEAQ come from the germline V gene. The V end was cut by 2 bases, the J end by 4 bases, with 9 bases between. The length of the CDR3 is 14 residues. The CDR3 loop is CASSLSTGGNTIYF. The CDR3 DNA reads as TGTGCCAGCAGCTTATCTACAGGGGGAAACACCATATATTTT.

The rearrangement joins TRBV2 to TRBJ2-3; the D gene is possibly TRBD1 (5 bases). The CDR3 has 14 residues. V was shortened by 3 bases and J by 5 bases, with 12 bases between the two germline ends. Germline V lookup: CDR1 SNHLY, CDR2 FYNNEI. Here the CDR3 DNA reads TGTGCCAGCAGTGAGGGGTCAGGGTTAGATACGCAGTATTTT. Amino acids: CASSEGSGLDTQYF.

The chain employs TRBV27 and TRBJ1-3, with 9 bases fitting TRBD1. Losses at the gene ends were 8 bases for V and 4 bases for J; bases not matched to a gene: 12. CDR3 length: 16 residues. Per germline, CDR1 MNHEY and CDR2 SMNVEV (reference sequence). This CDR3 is CASCNRGPFGGNTIYF. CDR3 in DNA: TGTGCCAGCTGTAACAGGGGGCCCTTTGGCGGAAACACCATATATTTT.

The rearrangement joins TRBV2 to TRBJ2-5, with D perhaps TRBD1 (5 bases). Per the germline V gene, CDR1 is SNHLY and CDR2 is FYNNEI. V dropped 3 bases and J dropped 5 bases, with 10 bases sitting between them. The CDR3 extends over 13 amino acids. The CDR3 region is CASSDNRWETQYF. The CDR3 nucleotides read TGTGCCAGCAGTGACAACAGGTGGGAGACCCAGTACTTC.

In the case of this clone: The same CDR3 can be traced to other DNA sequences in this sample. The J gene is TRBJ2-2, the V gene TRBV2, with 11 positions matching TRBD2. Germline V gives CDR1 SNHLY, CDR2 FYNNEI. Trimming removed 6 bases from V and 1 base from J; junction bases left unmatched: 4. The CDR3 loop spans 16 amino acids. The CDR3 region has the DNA TGTGCCAGCAGGGGGGGGACTAGCGGGAACACCGGGGAGCTGTTTTTT. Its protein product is CASRGGTSGNTGELFF.

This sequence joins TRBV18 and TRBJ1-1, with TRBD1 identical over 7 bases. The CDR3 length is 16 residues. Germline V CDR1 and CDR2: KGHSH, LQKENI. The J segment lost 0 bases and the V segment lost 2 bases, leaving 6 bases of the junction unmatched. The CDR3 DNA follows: TGTGCCAGCTCACCAAGTTGGGGACAGATGAACACTGAAGCTTTCTTT. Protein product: CASSPSWGQMNTEAFF.

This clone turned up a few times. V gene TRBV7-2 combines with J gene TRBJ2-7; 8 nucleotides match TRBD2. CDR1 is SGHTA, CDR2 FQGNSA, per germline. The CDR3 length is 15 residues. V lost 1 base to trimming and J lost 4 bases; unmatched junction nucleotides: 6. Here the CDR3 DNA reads TGTGCCAGCAGCTTAGGTCGAGCGGGAGCGTACGAGCAGTACTTC. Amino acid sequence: CASSLGRAGAYEQYF.

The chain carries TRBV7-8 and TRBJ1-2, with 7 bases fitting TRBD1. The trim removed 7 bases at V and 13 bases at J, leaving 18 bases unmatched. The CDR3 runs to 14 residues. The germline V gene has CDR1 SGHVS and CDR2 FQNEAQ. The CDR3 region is CASIPGTAIAPGTF. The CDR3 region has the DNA TGTGCCAGCATACCCGGGACAGCCATAGCACCGGGCACCTTC.

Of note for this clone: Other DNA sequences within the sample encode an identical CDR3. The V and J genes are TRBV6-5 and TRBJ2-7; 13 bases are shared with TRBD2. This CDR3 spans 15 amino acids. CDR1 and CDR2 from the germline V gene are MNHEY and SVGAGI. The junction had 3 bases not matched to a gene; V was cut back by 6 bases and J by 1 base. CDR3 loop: CASSWTSGSSYEQYF. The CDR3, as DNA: TGTGCCAGCAGCTGGACTAGCGGGAGTTCCTACGAGCAGTACTTC.

CDR3 in DNA: TGTGCCAGCAGCCTCAACTTCCGGGAGCAGTACTTC. It codes for CASSLNFREQYF. This chain uses TRBV4-2 with TRBJ2-7; D remains ambiguous. CDR3 size: 12 residues. Germline V gene lookup returns CDR1 LGHNA and CDR2 YNFKEQ. Trimming cost V 4 bases and J 7 bases, with 11 bases left between them.

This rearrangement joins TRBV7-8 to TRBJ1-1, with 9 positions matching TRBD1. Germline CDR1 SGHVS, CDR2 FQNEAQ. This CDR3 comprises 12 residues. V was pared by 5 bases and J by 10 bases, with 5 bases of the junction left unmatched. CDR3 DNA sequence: TGTGCCAGCAGCGGGGACAGGGTTGGAGCTTTCTTT. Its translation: CASSGDRVGAFF.

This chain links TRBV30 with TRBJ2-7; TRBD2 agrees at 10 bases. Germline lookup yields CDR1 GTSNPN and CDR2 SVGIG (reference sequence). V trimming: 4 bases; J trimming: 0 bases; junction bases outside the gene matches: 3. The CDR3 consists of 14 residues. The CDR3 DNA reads TGTGCCTGGAAGGGACTAGCGTACTCCTACGAGCAGTACTTC. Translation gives CAWKGLAYSYEQYF.

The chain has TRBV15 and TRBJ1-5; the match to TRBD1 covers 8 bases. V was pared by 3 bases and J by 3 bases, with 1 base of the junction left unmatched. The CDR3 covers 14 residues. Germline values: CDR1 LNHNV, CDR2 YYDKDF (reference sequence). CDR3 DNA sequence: TGTGCCACCAGCAGGGACAGGGACAATCAGCCCCAGCATTTT. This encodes CATSRDRDNQPQHF.

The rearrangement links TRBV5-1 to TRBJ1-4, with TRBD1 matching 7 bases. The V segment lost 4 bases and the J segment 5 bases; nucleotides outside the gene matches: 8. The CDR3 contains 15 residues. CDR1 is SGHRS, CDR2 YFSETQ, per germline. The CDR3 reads CASSIGTAENEKLFF. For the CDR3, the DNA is TGCGCCAGCAGCATAGGGACAGCTGAAAATGAAAAACTGTTTTTT.

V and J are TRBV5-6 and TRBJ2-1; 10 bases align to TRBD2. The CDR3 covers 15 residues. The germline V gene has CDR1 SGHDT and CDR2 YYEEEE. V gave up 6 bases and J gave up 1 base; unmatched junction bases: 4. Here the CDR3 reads CASTLAGASYNEQFF. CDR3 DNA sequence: TGTGCCAGCACCCTAGCGGGAGCATCCTACAATGAGCAGTTCTTC.